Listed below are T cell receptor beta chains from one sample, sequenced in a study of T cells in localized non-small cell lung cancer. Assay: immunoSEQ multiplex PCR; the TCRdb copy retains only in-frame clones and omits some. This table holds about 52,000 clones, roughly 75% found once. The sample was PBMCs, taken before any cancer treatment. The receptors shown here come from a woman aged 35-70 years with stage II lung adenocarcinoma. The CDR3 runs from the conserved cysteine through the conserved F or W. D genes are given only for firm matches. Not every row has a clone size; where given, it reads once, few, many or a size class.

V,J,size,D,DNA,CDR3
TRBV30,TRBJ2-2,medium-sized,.,TGTGCCTGGATGGGACACCGTCGGGGCGGGGAGCTGTTTTTT,CAWMGHRRGGELFF
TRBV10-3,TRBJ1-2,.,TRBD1,TGTGCCATCAAGCCCGGGACAGCGAGGGTCAACTATGGCTACACCTTC,CAIKPGTARVNYGYTF
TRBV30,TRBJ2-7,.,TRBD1,TGTGCCTGGAGTGAGACAGGGTTTGGGGAGCAGTACTTC,CAWSETGFGEQYF
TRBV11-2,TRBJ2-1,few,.,TGTGCCAGCTCGTCGGACCGTCACAATGAGCAGTTCTTC,CASSSDRHNEQFF
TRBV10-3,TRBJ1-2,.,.,TGTGCCATCAGTGAGTCGTGGGGAGGCAGTGGCTATGGCTACACCTTC,CAISESWGGSGYGYTF
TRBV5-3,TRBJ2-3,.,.,TGTGCCAGAAGCTTGGAGACGGGGGGACAGGATACGCAGTATTTT,CARSLETGGQDTQYF
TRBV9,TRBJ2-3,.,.,TGTGCCAGCACCCTGACAGGCACCTCCACAGATACGCAGTATTTT,CASTLTGTSTDTQYF
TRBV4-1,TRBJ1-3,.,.,TGCGCCAGCAGCCAAGTACTCTCGGCTGGAAACACCATATATTTT,CASSQVLSAGNTIYF
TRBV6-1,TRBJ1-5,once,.,TGTGCCAGCAGGACGGGCCGCAATCAGCCCCAGCATTTT,CASRTGRNQPQHF
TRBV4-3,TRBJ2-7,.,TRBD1,TGCGCCAGCAGCCAAGATCTGGACAGGTCAACCTACGAGCAGTACTTC,CASSQDLDRSTYEQYF
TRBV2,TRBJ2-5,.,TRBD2,TGTGCCAGCAGTGAGAAGGGACTAAAGCGGGGCCAGTACTTC,CASSEKGLKRGQYF
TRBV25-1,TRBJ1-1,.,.,TGTGCCAGCAGTGGAACGGTGAACACTGAAGCTTTCTTT,CASSGTVNTEAFF
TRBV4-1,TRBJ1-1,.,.,TGCGCCAGCAGCCAAAGTCCCACTGCAAACACTGAAGCTTTCTTT,CASSQSPTANTEAFF
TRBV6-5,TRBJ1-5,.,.,TGTGCCAGCAGTTACTCCAAGGGTTCCGGGTGGCCCCAGCATTTT,CASSYSKGSGWPQHF
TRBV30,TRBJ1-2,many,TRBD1,TGTGCCTGGAGTGTTGGCAGGGGGATTTATGGCTACACCTTC,CAWSVGRGIYGYTF
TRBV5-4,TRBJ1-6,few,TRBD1,TGTGCCAGCGCGGAGGCAGGGGGCACCTATAATTCACCCCTCCACTTT,CASAEAGGTYNSPLHF
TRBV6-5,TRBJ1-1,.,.,TGTGCCAGCAGTTACTCCGGGAAGACTGAAGCTTTCTTT,CASSYSGKTEAFF